These 3 T cell receptor beta chains were all obtained from the same sample, sequenced in a study of OX40 agonist ivuxolimab in advanced cancers. Sequenced by immunoSEQ multiplex PCR; TCRdb stores in-frame clones only, minus some. This table has over 55,000 clones, approximately 89% appearing once. The specimen comprised CD4+ or CD8+ T cells sorted from blood, sampled in a trial of the OX40 agonist ivuxolimab. These receptors were collected from an adult with an advanced solid tumor such as melanoma, head and neck, liver or kidney cancer.

This rearrangement joins TRBV7-2 to TRBJ2-5; D gene ambiguous. The CDR3 is 11 residues long. V was cut by 4 bases and J by 6 bases, with 6 bases left in between. Germline CDR1 is SGHTA and CDR2 is FQGNSA. CDR3 loop: CASSSTKTQYF. The CDR3 coding sequence is TGTGCCAGCAGCTCTACAAAGACCCAGTACTTC.

This rearrangement joins TRBV5-1 to TRBJ1-5; D is possibly TRBD1 (5 bases). Per germline, CDR1 SGHRS and CDR2 YFSETQ. CDR3 length equals 16 residues. Trimming took 0 bases from V and 2 from J, leaving 12 bases between them. The CDR3 bases are TGCGCCAGCAGCTTGGAAGGGGCGGTCGGCAATCAGCCCCAGCATTTT. This translates into CASSLEGAVGNQPQHF.

This clone was observed a few times. The V and J genes are TRBV7-9 and TRBJ2-2; 10 positions agree with TRBD2. The V and J ends lost 3 bases and 8 bases, in that order; junction bases with no gene match: 12. CDR1 SEHNR and CDR2 FQNEAQ come from the germline V gene (reference sequence). The CDR3 has 17 amino acids. CDR3: CASSFFPSGGARGELFF. The CDR3 DNA sequence: TGTGCCAGCAGCTTCTTCCCCAGCGGGGGGGCCCGGGGGGAGCTGTTTTTT. The full variable domain, rest sourced from reference TRBV7-9 and TRBJ2-2, is DTGVSQNPRHKITKRGQNVTFRCDPISEHNRLYWYRQTLGQGPEFLTYFQNEAQLEKSRLLSDRFSAERPKGSFSTLEIQRTEQGDSAMYLCASSFFPSGGARGELFFGEGSRLTVL.